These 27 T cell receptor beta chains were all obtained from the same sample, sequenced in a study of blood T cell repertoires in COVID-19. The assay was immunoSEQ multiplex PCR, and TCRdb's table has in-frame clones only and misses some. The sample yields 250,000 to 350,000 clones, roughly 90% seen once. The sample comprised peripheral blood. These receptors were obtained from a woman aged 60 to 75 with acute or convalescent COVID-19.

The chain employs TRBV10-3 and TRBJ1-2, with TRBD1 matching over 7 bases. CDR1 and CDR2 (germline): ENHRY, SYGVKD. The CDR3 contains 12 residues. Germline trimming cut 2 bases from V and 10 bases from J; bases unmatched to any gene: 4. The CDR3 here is CAISEGTADYTF. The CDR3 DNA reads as TGTGCCATCAGTGAGGGGACAGCCGACTACACCTTC.

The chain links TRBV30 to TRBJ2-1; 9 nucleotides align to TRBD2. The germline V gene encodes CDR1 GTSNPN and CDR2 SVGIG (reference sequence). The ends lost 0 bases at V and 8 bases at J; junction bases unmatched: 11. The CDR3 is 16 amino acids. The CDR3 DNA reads TGTGCCTGGAGTGTACTGGGCGGGAGGGCGATCGATGAGCAGTTCTTC. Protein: CAWSVLGGRAIDEQFF.

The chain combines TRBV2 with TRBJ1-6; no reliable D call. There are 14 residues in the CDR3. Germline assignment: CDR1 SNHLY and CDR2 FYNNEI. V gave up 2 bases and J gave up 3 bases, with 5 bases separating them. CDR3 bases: TGTGCCAGCAGTGAACGGGACTATAATTCACCCCTCCACTTT. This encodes CASSERDYNSPLHF.

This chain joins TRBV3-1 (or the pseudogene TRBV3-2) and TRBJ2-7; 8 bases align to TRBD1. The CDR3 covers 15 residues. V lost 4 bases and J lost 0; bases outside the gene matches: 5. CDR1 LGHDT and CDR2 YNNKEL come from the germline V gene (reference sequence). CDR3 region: CASSPRTGSSYEQYF. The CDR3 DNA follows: TGTGCCAGCAGCCCCCGGACAGGGTCCTCCTACGAGCAGTACTTC.

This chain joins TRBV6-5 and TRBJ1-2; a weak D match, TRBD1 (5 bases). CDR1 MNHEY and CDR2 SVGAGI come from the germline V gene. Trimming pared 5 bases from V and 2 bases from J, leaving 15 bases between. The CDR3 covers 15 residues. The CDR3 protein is CASSLSTAPNYGYTF. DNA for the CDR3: TGTGCCAGCAGTCTATCGACAGCCCCCAACTATGGCTACACCTTC.

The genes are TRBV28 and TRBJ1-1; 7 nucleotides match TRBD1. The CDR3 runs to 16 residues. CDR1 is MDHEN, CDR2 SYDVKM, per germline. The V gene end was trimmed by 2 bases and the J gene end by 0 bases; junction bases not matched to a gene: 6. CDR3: CASSLSRGQLNTEAFF. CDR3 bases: TGTGCCAGCAGTTTAAGCAGGGGACAGCTGAACACTGAAGCTTTCTTT.

CDR3 coding DNA: TGTGCCAGCAGACCTGACAGGAACACTGAAGCTTTCTTT. Its protein is CASRPDRNTEAFF. The rearrangement uses TRBV6-2 or TRBV6-3 and TRBJ1-1; D is possibly TRBD1 (5 bases). This CDR3 comprises 13 residues. Deletions cut 6 bases from V and 1 base from J, with 9 bases between. Per germline, CDR1 MNHEY and CDR2 SVGEGT.

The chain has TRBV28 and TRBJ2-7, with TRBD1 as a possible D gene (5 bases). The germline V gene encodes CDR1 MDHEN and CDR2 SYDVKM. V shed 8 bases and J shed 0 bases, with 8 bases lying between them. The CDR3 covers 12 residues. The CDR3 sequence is CASLDTSYEQYF. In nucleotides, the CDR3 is TGTGCCAGCCTGGACACCTCCTACGAGCAGTACTTC.

The CDR3 DNA sequence: TGTGCCAGCAGCCTATTATATAATGAAAAACTGTTTTTT. This codes for CASSLLYNEKLFF. The chain combines TRBV28 with TRBJ1-4; D not certain. Germline V gene sequence: CDR1 MDHEN, CDR2 SYDVKM. This CDR3 has 13 amino acids. The V gene lost 6 bases and the J gene lost 4 bases, with 9 bases spanning the gap.

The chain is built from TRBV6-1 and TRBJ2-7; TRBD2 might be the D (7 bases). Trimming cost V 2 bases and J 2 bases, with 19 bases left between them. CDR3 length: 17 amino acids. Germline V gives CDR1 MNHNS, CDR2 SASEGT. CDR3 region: CASSEWSGRGSTYEQYF. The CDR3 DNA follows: TGTGCCAGCAGTGAATGGTCTGGGAGGGGGAGTACCTACGAGCAGTACTTC.

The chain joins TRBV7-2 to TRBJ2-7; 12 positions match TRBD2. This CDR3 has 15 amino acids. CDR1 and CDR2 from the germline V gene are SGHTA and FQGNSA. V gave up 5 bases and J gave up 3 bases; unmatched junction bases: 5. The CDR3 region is CASSATSGSSYEQYF. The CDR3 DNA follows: TGTGCCAGCAGCGCGACTAGCGGGAGTAGCTACGAGCAGTACTTC.

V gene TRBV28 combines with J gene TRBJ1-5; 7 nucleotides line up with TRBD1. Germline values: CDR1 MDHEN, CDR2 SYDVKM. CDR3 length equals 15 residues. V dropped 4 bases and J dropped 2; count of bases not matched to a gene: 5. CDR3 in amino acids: CASSSQGTGNQPQHF. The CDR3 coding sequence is TGTGCCAGCAGTTCACAAGGGACAGGCAATCAGCCCCAGCATTTT.

The CDR3: CASSRTGLGSYNEQFF. In DNA, the CDR3 is TGTGCCAGTTCACGGACGGGACTCGGGTCCTACAATGAGCAGTTCTTC. This chain joins TRBV19 and TRBJ2-1; D perhaps matches TRBD2 (6 bases). The CDR3 length is 16 residues. Looked up from germline, CDR1 is LNHDA and CDR2 is SQIVND (reference sequence). Trimming removed 8 bases from V and 1 base from J, with 18 bases in between. The full variable domain, rest sourced from reference TRBV19 and TRBJ2-1, is DGGITQSPKYLFRKEGQNVTLSCEQNLNHDAMYWYRQDPGQGLRLIYYSQIVNDFQKGDIAEGYSVSREKKESFPLTVTSAQKNPTAFYLCASSRTGLGSYNEQFFGPGTRLTVL.

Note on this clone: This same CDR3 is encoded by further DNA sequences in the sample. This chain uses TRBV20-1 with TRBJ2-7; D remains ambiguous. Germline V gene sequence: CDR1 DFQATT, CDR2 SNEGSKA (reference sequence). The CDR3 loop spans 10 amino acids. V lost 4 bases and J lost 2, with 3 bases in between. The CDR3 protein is CSATAYEQYF. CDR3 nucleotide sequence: TGCAGTGCTACAGCCTACGAGCAGTACTTC.

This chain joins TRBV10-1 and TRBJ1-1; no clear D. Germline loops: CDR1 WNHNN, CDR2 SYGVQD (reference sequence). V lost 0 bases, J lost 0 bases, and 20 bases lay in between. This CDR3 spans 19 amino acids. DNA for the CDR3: TGCGCCAGCAGTGAGTCGACTCGGGAAACCAATAGCATGAACACTGAAGCTTTCTTT. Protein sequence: CASSESTRETNSMNTEAFF.

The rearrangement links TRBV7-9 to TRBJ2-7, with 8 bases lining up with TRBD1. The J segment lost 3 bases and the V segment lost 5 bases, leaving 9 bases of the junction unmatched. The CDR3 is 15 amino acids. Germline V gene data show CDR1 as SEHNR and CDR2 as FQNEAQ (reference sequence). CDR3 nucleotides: TGTGCCAGCAGCCCCTGGCCGGACAGGGACTACGAGCAGTACTTC. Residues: CASSPWPDRDYEQYF.

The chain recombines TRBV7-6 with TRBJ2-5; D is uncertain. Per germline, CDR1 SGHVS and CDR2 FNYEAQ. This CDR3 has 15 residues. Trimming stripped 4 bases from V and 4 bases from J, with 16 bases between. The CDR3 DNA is TGTGCCAGCAGCTCGTATTTCGGTAATAGAGAGACCCAGTACTTC. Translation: CASSSYFGNRETQYF. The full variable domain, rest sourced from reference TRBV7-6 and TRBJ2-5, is GAGVSQSPRYKVTKRGQDVALRCDPISGHVSLYWYRQALGQGPEFLTYFNYEAQQDKSGLPNDRFSAERPEGSISTLTIQRTEQRDSAMYRCASSSYFGNRETQYFGPGTRLLVL.

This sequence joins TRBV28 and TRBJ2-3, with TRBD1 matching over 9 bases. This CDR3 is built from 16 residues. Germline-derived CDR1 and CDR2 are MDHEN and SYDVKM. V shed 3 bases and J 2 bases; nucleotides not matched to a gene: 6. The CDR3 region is CASSLVQGAPTDTQYF. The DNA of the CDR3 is TGTGCCAGCAGTTTGGTACAGGGGGCGCCCACAGATACGCAGTATTTT.

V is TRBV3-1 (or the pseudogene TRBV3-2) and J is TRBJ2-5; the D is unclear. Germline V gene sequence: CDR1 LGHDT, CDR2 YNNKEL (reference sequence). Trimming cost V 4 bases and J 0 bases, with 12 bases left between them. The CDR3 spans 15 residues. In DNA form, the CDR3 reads TGTGCCAGCAGCCCCCTGGAGAGGTACCAAGAGACCCAGTACTTC. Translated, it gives CASSPLERYQETQYF.

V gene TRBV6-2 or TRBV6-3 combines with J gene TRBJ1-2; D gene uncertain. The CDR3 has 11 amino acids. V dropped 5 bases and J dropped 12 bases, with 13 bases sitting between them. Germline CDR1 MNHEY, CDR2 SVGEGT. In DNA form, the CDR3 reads TGTGCCAGCAGTCCCGGGGTGTACGACACCTTC. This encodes CASSPGVYDTF.

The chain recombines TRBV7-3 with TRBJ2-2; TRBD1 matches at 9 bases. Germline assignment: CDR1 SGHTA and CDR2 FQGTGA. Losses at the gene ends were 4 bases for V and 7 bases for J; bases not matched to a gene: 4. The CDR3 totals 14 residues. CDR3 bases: TGTGCCAGCAGCTCACAGGGGGCGGGCGGGGAGCTGTTTTTT. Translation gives CASSSQGAGGELFF.

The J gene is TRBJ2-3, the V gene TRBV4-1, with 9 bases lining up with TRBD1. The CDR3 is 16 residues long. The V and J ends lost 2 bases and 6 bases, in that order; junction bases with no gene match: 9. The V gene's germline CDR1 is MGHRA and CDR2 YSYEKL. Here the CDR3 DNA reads TGCGCCAGCAGCCAACCTGGACAGGGGACATTCGATACGCAGTATTTT. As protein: CASSQPGQGTFDTQYF.

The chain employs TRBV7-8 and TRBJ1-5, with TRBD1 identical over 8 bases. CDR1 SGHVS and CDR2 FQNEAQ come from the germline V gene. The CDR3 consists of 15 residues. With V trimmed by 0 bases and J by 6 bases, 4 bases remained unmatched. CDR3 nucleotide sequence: TGTGCCAGCAGCTTAGCCCGGACAGGGCCTCAGCCCCAGCATTTT. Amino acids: CASSLARTGPQPQHF.

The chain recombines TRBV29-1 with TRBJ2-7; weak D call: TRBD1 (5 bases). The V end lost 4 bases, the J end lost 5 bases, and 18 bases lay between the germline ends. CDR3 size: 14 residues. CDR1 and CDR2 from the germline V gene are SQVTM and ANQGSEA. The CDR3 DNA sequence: TGCAGCGTTGTAGTCAGGGCGAATTCCCACGAGCAGTACTTC. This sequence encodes CSVVVRANSHEQYF.

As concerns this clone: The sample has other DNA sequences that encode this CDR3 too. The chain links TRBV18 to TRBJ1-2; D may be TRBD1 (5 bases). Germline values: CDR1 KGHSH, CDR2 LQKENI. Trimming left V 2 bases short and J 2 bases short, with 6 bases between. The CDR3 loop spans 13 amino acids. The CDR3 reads CASSPDRNYGYTF. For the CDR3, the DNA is TGTGCCAGCTCACCAGACAGAAACTATGGCTACACCTTC.

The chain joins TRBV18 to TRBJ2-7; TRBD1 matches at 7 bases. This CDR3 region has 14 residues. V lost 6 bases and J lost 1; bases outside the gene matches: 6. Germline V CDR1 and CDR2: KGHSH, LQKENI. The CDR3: CASSLRDRSYEQYF. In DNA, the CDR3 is TGTGCCAGCTCTCTCCGGGACAGATCCTACGAGCAGTACTTC.

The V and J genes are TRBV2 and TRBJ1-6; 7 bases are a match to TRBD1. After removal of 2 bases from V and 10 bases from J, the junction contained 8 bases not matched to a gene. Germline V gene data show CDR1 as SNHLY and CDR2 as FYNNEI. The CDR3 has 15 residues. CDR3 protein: CASSELATGVSPLHF. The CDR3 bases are TGTGCCAGCAGTGAATTGGCTACAGGGGTCTCACCCCTCCACTTT.